These 23 T cell receptor beta chains originate from one sample sequenced in a study of T cells in Graves' hyperthyroidism and ophthalmopathy. The TCR beta CDR3 regions underwent amplification using RNA transcripts as the source. TCR CDR3 regions were first amplified by RT-PCR with HTBI primers. TCRdb recomputed calls from the multiplex PCR reads with MiXCR, one row per CDR3 protein. Of 380,000 or so distinct CDR3 sequences listed, around 13% are singletons. Specimen: blood. These TCRs come from a woman under 40 with Graves' hyperthyroidism.

The V and J genes are TRBV6-1 and TRBJ1-5; TRBD1 might be the D (5 bases). The V and J ends lost 6 bases and 0 bases respectively, with 12 bases between them. Per germline, CDR1 MNHNS and CDR2 SASEGT. The CDR3 runs 15 residues. DNA for the CDR3: TGTGCCAGCAGGGAGGGGCACTATAGCAATCAGCCCCAGCATTTT. The encoded protein is CASREGHYSNQPQHF.

This clonotype was seen a handful of times. V and J are TRBV25-1 and TRBJ2-3; D is possibly TRBD1 (6 bases). V shed 8 bases and J shed 6 bases, with 12 bases lying between them. Germline lookup yields CDR1 MGHDK and CDR2 SYGVNS. CDR3 length equals 12 residues. The CDR3 spells CASRSQGDTQYF. For the CDR3, the DNA is TGTGCCAGCCGATCTCAGGGGGATACGCAGTATTTT.

This clonotype was observed a handful of times. The chain combines TRBV9 with TRBJ2-3, with TRBD2 matching 7 bases. The CDR3 covers 14 residues. Germline CDR1 reads SGDLS; CDR2 reads YYNGEE. V trimming: 4 bases; J trimming: 3 bases; junction bases outside the gene matches: 5. CDR3 DNA: TGTGCCAGCAGCACTAGACTAGCAACAGATACGCAGTATTTT. Protein product: CASSTRLATDTQYF.

V gene TRBV6-2 or TRBV6-3 combines with J gene TRBJ2-7; 9 nucleotides match TRBD2. There are 15 residues in the CDR3. Germline values: CDR1 MNHEY, CDR2 SVGEGT. J was trimmed by 2 bases and V by 6 bases; bases with no gene match: 8. This CDR3 is CASRETSGSTYEQYF. The CDR3 DNA reads TGTGCCAGCAGAGAGACTAGCGGCTCGACCTACGAGCAGTACTTC.

The J gene is TRBJ2-5, the V gene TRBV13; no clear D. Per the germline V gene, CDR1 is PRHDT and CDR2 is FYEKMQ (reference sequence). This CDR3 has 14 amino acids. Between the trimmed V and J ends, which lost 4 bases and 1 base, there was a span of 10 bases. The CDR3 loop reads CASSSHLTQETQYF. The DNA for the CDR3 is TGTGCCAGCAGCTCCCACCTAACCCAAGAGACCCAGTACTTC.

This clonotype has more than one count but fewer than ten. The V gene is TRBV6-5, the J gene TRBJ2-4; the match to TRBD1 covers 7 bases. CDR1 is MNHEY, CDR2 SVGAGI, per germline. CDR3 length: 14 amino acids. With 2 bases clipped from V and 5 bases from J, the junction kept 3 bases outside the gene matches. The CDR3 coding sequence is TGTGCCAGCAGTTACGACAGGGCGCAAAACATTCAGTACTTC. This codes for CASSYDRAQNIQYF.

The chain couples TRBV5-5 to TRBJ2-5, with 8 bases identical to TRBD1. This CDR3 has 16 amino acids. Unmatched junction bases numbered 13, after V lost 4 bases and J lost 5 bases. Germline lookup yields CDR1 SGHKS and CDR2 YYEKEE (reference sequence). The CDR3 DNA reads TGTGCCAGCAGCCCATCCCCAGGGACAGGAGGGGAGACCCAGTACTTC. This codes for CASSPSPGTGGETQYF.

The J gene is TRBJ1-3, the V gene TRBV28; D gene uncertain. CDR3 size: 16 residues. V lost 1 base and J lost 0, with 10 bases in between. Per the germline V gene, CDR1 is MDHEN and CDR2 is SYDVKM. CDR3 DNA: TGTGCCAGCAGTTTATCGTTCCGGAGCTCTGGAAACACCATATATTTT. Translating it yields CASSLSFRSSGNTIYF.

This clonotype was detected only a few times. The chain uses TRBV20-1 and TRBJ2-2, with 10 bases identical to TRBD2. The CDR3 runs 16 residues. Germline V gene sequence: CDR1 DFQATT, CDR2 SNEGSKA (reference sequence). With 5 bases clipped from V and 6 bases from J, the junction kept 12 bases outside the gene matches. CDR3: CSARRSLAGAAGELFF. In DNA, the CDR3 is TGCAGTGCTCGAAGGAGCCTAGCGGGAGCGGCCGGGGAGCTGTTTTTT.

In its sample, this clonotype was seen many times. The chain uses TRBV2 and TRBJ1-4; D remains ambiguous. The germline CDR1 and CDR2 sequences are SNHLY and FYNNEI. Deletions cut 4 bases from V and 7 bases from J, with 16 bases between. The CDR3 loop spans 15 amino acids. The CDR3 nucleotides read TGTGCCAGCAGTGTCCCGGCCGGGGTTGGTGAAAAACTGTTTTTT. Translated: CASSVPAGVGEKLFF.

This clonotype has a count of ten or more. The chain employs TRBV28 and TRBJ2-1, with D unresolved. This CDR3 has 14 amino acids. Germline assignment: CDR1 MDHEN and CDR2 SYDVKM. V was pared by 2 bases and J by 0 bases, with 5 bases between. CDR3 amino acids: CASSLRSSYNEQFF. The CDR3 DNA follows: TGTGCCAGCAGTTTAAGGAGCTCCTACAATGAGCAGTTCTTC.

A few counts support this clonotype. The chain employs TRBV7-2 and TRBJ1-6; tentatively, D is TRBD1 (6 bases). From germline, CDR1 is SGHTA and CDR2 FQGNSA. The V and J ends lost 7 bases and 7 bases respectively, with 17 bases between them. This CDR3 spans 15 amino acids. The chain's CDR3 is CASTIGGGGNSPLHF. The DNA for the CDR3 is TGTGCCAGCACCATTGGGGGGGGGGGCAATTCACCCCTCCACTTT. The full variable domain, with the rest looked up from reference TRBV7-2 and TRBJ1-6, is GAGVSQSPSNKVTEKGKDVELRCDPISGHTALYWYRQSLGQGLEFLIYFQGNSAPDKSGLPSDRFSAERTGGSVSTLTIQRTQQEDSAVYLCASTIGGGGNSPLHFGNGTRLTVT.

The chain combines TRBV28 with TRBJ2-3; D not resolved. This CDR3 is built from 13 residues. Germline loops: CDR1 MDHEN, CDR2 SYDVKM. V was shortened by 10 bases and J by 4 bases, with 15 bases between the two germline ends. CDR3 bases: TGTGCCACCCTCGACACAGCCCCAGATACGCAGTATTTT. Residues: CATLDTAPDTQYF.

This clonotype was seen repeatedly, ten times or more. V is TRBV28 and J is TRBJ1-4, with D hard to call. Trimming pared 8 bases from V and 8 bases from J, leaving 12 bases between. Germline V lookup: CDR1 MDHEN, CDR2 SYDVKM. The CDR3 has 12 amino acids. DNA for the CDR3: TGTGCCAGCGAGGCGGTGGGCGAAAAACTGTTTTTT. Encoded protein: CASEAVGEKLFF.

This clonotype was seen at least ten times. The chain has TRBV2 and TRBJ2-7, with D perhaps matching TRBD2 (5 bases). This CDR3 contains 11 residues. V was clipped by 6 bases and J by 9 bases, with 12 bases between them. Germline CDR1 reads SNHLY; CDR2 reads FYNNEI. As DNA, the CDR3 is TGTGCCAGCAGCGACCGACTACCGCAGTACTTC. Its translation is CASSDRLPQYF.

The chain is built from TRBV6-1 and TRBJ1-4, with 7 bases that match TRBD1. The ends lost 2 bases at V and 7 bases at J; junction bases unmatched: 7. CDR1 is MNHNS and CDR2 is SASEGT in the germline V gene. The CDR3 length is 15 residues. CDR3 loop: CASSELLGGLEKLFF. The CDR3, as DNA: TGTGCCAGCAGTGAACTCCTAGGGGGCCTTGAAAAACTGTTTTTT.

This clonotype was recorded many times. The V call is TRBV3-1, the J call TRBJ1-5; D is ambiguous. The germline CDR1 and CDR2 sequences are LGHDT and YNNKEL (reference sequence). With 0 bases removed from V and 3 bases from J, the gap between germline ends came to 9 bases. CDR3 size: 15 residues. CDR3 loop: CASSQDTRTNQPQHF. The CDR3 DNA reads TGTGCCAGCAGCCAAGATACGCGGACCAATCAGCCCCAGCATTTT.

This clonotype showed up many times. V is TRBV28 and J is TRBJ2-3; perhaps TRBD1 as D (5 bases). CDR1 MDHEN and CDR2 SYDVKM come from the germline V gene. The CDR3 extends over 16 amino acids. V was trimmed by 1 base and J by 2 bases, leaving 13 bases between them. CDR3 DNA sequence: TGTGCCAGCAGTTTATCTTCAGGGATCACCACAGATACGCAGTATTTT. This translates into CASSLSSGITTDTQYF.

CDR3: CASSEMASGNSEQYF. CDR3 DNA: TGCGCCAGCAGTGAGATGGCTAGCGGGAATAGCGAGCAGTACTTC. The V call is TRBV10-1, the J call TRBJ2-7; TRBD2 matches 9 bases. Losses at the gene ends were 2 bases for V and 6 bases for J; bases not matched to a gene: 8. Germline V gives CDR1 WNHNN, CDR2 SYGVQD (reference sequence). The CDR3 sequence is 15 residues long.

This chain links TRBV20-1 with TRBJ2-7, with D hard to call. V was cut by 4 bases and J by 0 bases, with 7 bases left in between. The CDR3 runs 12 residues. Germline V lookup: CDR1 DFQATT, CDR2 SNEGSKA (reference sequence). CDR3 DNA sequence: TGCAGTGCTATTGCCGACTCCTACGAGCAGTACTTC. Translating it yields CSAIADSYEQYF.

This clonotype was seen a handful of times. The chain joins TRBV20-1 to TRBJ2-5; 12 nucleotides line up with TRBD2. J lost 7 bases, V lost 0 bases, and 12 bases had no gene match. The V gene's germline CDR1 is DFQATT and CDR2 SNEGSKA (reference sequence). The CDR3 sequence is 17 residues long. In DNA, the CDR3 is TGCAGTGCTAGAGAGCCTCTAGCGGGAGGGATATTAGGGACCCAGTACTTC. Protein: CSAREPLAGGILGTQYF.

This clonotype was picked up many times. The rearrangement uses TRBV27 and TRBJ1-5, with D hard to call. Germline assignment: CDR1 MNHEY and CDR2 SMNVEV (reference sequence). The CDR3 spans 14 residues. Trimming removed 5 bases from V and 0 bases from J, with 8 bases in between. Here the CDR3 reads CASSPYYSNQPQHF. The DNA for the CDR3 is TGTGCCAGCAGTCCATATTATAGCAATCAGCCCCAGCATTTT.

In this sample, this clonotype turned up many times. The V gene is TRBV7-9, the J gene TRBJ2-7, with D perhaps assigned TRBD1 or TRBD2 (5 bases each). Per the germline V gene, CDR1 is SEHNR and CDR2 is FQNEAQ (reference sequence). Trimming left V 2 bases short and J 6 bases short, with 20 bases between. The CDR3 spans 16 residues. CDR3 protein: CASSLLRGPTIPEQYF. The CDR3 DNA follows: TGTGCCAGCAGCTTACTTAGGGGACCAACTATCCCCGAGCAGTACTTC.